These T cell receptor beta chains were read from a single sample in a study of post-analysis software for immune sequencing data. TCRdb processed the PCR reads anew with MiXCR; each CDR3 protein has one entry. The sample shows about 500,000 distinct CDR3 sequences, roughly 46% of them seen only once. Material: blood. The source is a girl aged 5-17 years with multiple sclerosis. Both conserved end residues are part of each CDR3. The D gene is left open where the match is weak. Clone size, where shown, is once, few, many, or a class for clones that have expanded.

once | TRBJ1-1 | TRBV3-1 | - | TGTGCCAGCAGCCAACGGTTAGCCAACCGACCGAACACTGAAGCTTTCTTT | CASSQRLANRPNTEAFF
few | TRBJ1-1 | TRBV12-3/TRBV12-4 | - | TGTGCCAGCAGCTCACCAGGGGCGGGGAACACTGAAGCTTTCTTT | CASSSPGAGNTEAFF
- | TRBJ2-3 | TRBV6-5 | - | TGTGCCAGCAGTTACTCGCGGGGTAGACCCACAGATACGCAGTATTTT | CASSYSRGRPTDTQYF
few | TRBJ1-3 | TRBV20-1 | - | TGCAGTGCTAGAAAGACAGATGGAAACACCATATATTTT | CSARKTDGNTIYF
- | TRBJ2-7 | TRBV12-3/TRBV12-4 | TRBD1 | TGTGCCAGCAGGACAGGGTATCACGAGCAGTACTTC | CASRTGYHEQYF
few | TRBJ2-6 | TRBV29-1 | - | TGCAGCGTTTCGGGACTTCCCTCTGGGGCCAACGTCCTGACTTTC | CSVSGLPSGANVLTF
- | TRBJ1-1 | TRBV10-3 | - | TGTGCCATCAGGGCTAACACTGAAGCTTTCTTT | CAIRANTEAFF
few | TRBJ2-1 | TRBV29-1 | TRBD1 | TGCAGCGTGGGGACAGGGGACTACAATGAGCAGTTCTTC | CSVGTGDYNEQFF
few | TRBJ2-7 | TRBV24-1 | TRBD1 | TGTGCCACCAGTGATTTCAGGACAGGATTATTCTACGAGCAGTACTTC | CATSDFRTGLFYEQYF
- | TRBJ1-1 | TRBV12-3/TRBV12-4 | - | TGTGCCAGCACCTACGGGAAACAGAACACTGAAGCTTTCTTT | CASTYGKQNTEAFF
- | TRBJ1-2 | TRBV15 | TRBD1 | TGTGCCACCAGCAGAGATCGACAGGGTTCTGGCTACACCTTC | CATSRDRQGSGYTF
- | TRBJ2-3 | TRBV7-2 | TRBD2 | TGTGCCAGCAGCTTAGCAGCGGGGCGCGGGAGGGCTAGCGCAGATACGCAGTATTTT | CASSLAAGRGRASADTQYF
- | TRBJ2-5 | TRBV20-1 | TRBD2 | TGCAGTGCTACCCCGGGACTAGCGGGAGAGACCCAGTACTTC | CSATPGLAGETQYF
- | TRBJ2-7 | TRBV6-1 | - | TGTGCCAGCAGTGATGGGGGAGGTGCCTACGAGCAGTACTTC | CASSDGGGAYEQYF
few | TRBJ2-1 | TRBV5-1 | - | TGCGCCAGCAGCTTGGTTTTCGATGAGCAGTTCTTC | CASSLVFDEQFF
- | TRBJ2-1 | TRBV20-1 | - | TGCAGTGCTAGAGAGAGAGTAGGGGGGCAATATGAGCAGTTCTTC | CSARERVGGQYEQFF
few | TRBJ2-7 | TRBV9 | TRBD1 | TGTGCCAGCAGCGCCTCCCTAAACAGGGGGCGCCCCTACGAGCAGTACTTC | CASSASLNRGRPYEQYF
few | TRBJ2-7 | TRBV5-1 | TRBD1 | TGCGCCAGCAGCTCACGGACAGGGAGGAGCGAGCAGTACTTC | CASSSRTGRSEQYF
- | TRBJ2-1 | TRBV13 | - | TGTGCCAGCAACTTAGTTGTTACCGAGGGGGATCCCTACAATGAGCAGTTCTTC | CASNLVVTEGDPYNEQFF
few | TRBJ2-3 | TRBV7-9 | - | TGTGCCAGCAGCTCATCGGGGACCACAGATACGCAGTATTTT | CASSSSGTTDTQYF
- | TRBJ2-1 | TRBV29-1 | - | TGCAGCCTTAGCCATCAGGAGTACAATGAGCAGTTCTTC | CSLSHQEYNEQFF
- | TRBJ1-2 | TRBV6-2/TRBV6-3 | TRBD1 | TGTGCCAGCAGAAGACAGGGGGCCGGTGACTACACCTTC | CASRRQGAGDYTF
- | TRBJ2-2 | TRBV3-1 | - | TGTGCCAGCAGCCAAGGAAGGGGGACCGGGGAGCCGTTTTTT | CASSQGRGTGEPFF
- | TRBJ2-7 | TRBV29-1 | - | TGCAGCGTTGCCCGAACCTACAAGCAGTACTTC | CSVARTYKQYF
few | TRBJ2-3 | TRBV24-1 | TRBD2 | TGTGCCACCAGTGAGGCTAGCGGGAGTGGCACAGATACGCAGTATTTT | CATSEASGSGTDTQYF
- | TRBJ2-1 | TRBV7-2 | - | TGTGCCAGCAGCTTACGGCCGGGAACTTCCTACAATGAGCAGTTCTTC | CASSLRPGTSYNEQFF
- | TRBJ2-7 | TRBV28 | TRBD2 | TGTGCCAGCAGGACTAGCGGGAGGGCCGACTCCTACGAGCAGTACTTC | CASRTSGRADSYEQYF
few | TRBJ2-7 | TRBV25-1 | - | TGTGCCAGCAATGCGGGGCCCGAGCAGTACTTC | CASNAGPEQYF